This T cell receptor beta chain stems from a study of blood T cells in healthy people across ages. Whole-study findings and limits: Shifts in expanded clonotypes may have been confounded by donor CMV status, which was unknown. Naive and antigen-experienced cells were not separated, limiting conclusive comparison.

To note about this clonotype: The antigen remains unidentified.

Whenever a sample was processed, at least 6.5 million PBMCs were isolated. Trimming removed 5 bases at V and 0 bases at J, with 11 bases between. The V gene's germline CDR1 is LNHNV and CDR2 YYDKDF (reference sequence). CDR3 length: 14 residues. Primed by a sample-barcoded 5' primer and a J-beta primer mix, a second PCR proceeded for 7 to 11 cycles. Every sample gave at least 2.5 million paired-end reads containing CDR3. MiXCR, applied by TCRdb to the 5' RACE reads, yields one record per CDR3 protein. The sample contains about 1.4 million distinct CDR3 sequences, around 55% of which appear only once. Sequences were obtained from blood. The sequence derives from a man between 18 and 35 years old in good health. The chain is built from TRBV15 and TRBJ2-7; TRBD1 might be the D (6 bases). CDR3 DNA sequence: TGTGCCACCAGCGGCCAGGGGAGCTCCTACGAGCAGTACTTC. Translating gives CATSGQGSSYEQYF.